This T cell receptor (beta chain) stems from a study of blood T cell repertoires in COVID-19. Across the study: Acute and convalescent COVID-19 samples came from the United States, Italy and Spain. The analysed material was cDNA or gDNA that came from T cells, B-cell-depleted T cells, or PBMCs.

Study processing details: Cell counts per sample came from amplifying reference gene primers. TCRdb keeps only in-frame clones here, not all; method: immunoSEQ multiplex PCR. The DNA was the basis for D and trimming; V, J and clone size are from that table. Among about 300,000 clones, around 87% were seen once, and the ten largest hold 1.3%. The V end lost 5 bases, the J end lost 0 bases, and 12 bases lay between the germline ends. This CDR3 spans 15 amino acids. CDR1 is SNHLY and CDR2 is FYNNEI in the germline V gene. This chain links TRBV2 with TRBJ2-3; tentative D call: TRBD2 (6 bases). The receptor was derived from a man in his 70s with acute or convalescent COVID-19. Sequencing input: peripheral blood. The CDR3 region has the DNA TGTGCCAGCAGTAAGTCTAGCGATAGCACAGATACGCAGTATTTT. Amino acid sequence: CASSKSSDSTDTQYF.